This is a list of T cell receptor beta chains from one sample in a study of spatial heterogeneity in lung cancer. One entry per CDR3 protein, called by TCRdb with MiXCR from the 5' RACE reads. Among around 60,000 distinct CDR3 sequences, about 8% were seen once, and the ten largest hold more than 13%. This material consisted of PBMCs, taken at surgery. These TCRs come from a female donor with early-stage non-small cell lung cancer. The CDR3 runs from the conserved cysteine through the conserved F or W. The D gene is left open where the match is weak. Rows may omit the clone size; those that give it use once, few, many or a size class.

TRBJ2-3 | TRBD1 | TRBV5-5 | - | TGTGCCAGCAGCTTGGGGACAGGGGCGACAGATACGCAGTATTTT | CASSLGTGATDTQYF
TRBJ2-1 | TRBD1 | TRBV29-1 | many | TGCAGCGTTGAACGGGGGACAGGGGGCAATGAGCAGTTCTTC | CSVERGTGGNEQFF
TRBJ1-2 | TRBD1 | TRBV6-2/TRBV6-3 | few | TGTGCCAGCAGACCAACCCTACAGGGGAAGTTGAGTGGCTACACCTTC | CASRPTLQGKLSGYTF
TRBJ2-5 | - | TRBV19 | - | TGTGCCAGTAGTATAGGTGGGCAAGAGACCCAGTACTTC | CASSIGGQETQYF
TRBJ2-1 | - | TRBV9 | few | TGTGCCAGCAGCGTCGAGTTGGGCAGCCACAATGAGCAGTTCTTC | CASSVELGSHNEQFF
TRBJ2-5 | TRBD1 | TRBV29-1 | few | TGCAGCGTGGCCGGGACAGGGGCCCAAGAGACCCAGTACTTC | CSVAGTGAQETQYF
TRBJ2-3 | - | TRBV5-1 | - | TGCGCCAGCAGCTTAGCAGATACGCAGTATTTT | CASSLADTQYF
TRBJ2-2 | - | TRBV6-5 | - | TGTGCCAGCAAACTAGCCCAGGGTGGCACCGGGGAGCTGTTTTTT | CASKLAQGGTGELFF
TRBJ1-5 | - | TRBV12-3/TRBV12-4 | many | TGTGCCAGCAGTTTCGCTTATTGGATCTATAGCAATCAGCCCCAGCATTTT | CASSFAYWIYSNQPQHF
TRBJ2-1 | - | TRBV7-7 | - | TGTGCCAGCAGCGTGGACAGAGGGGGGGACAATGAGCAGTTCTTC | CASSVDRGGDNEQFF
TRBJ1-5 | - | TRBV28 | many | TGTGCCAGCAGCCGCGTGACAGGCAATCAGCCCCAGCATTTT | CASSRVTGNQPQHF
TRBJ2-7 | - | TRBV2 | - | TGTGCCAGCAGTGAAGGCGGACCCGGCTACGAGCAGTACTTC | CASSEGGPGYEQYF
TRBJ2-7 | - | TRBV2 | - | TGTGCCAGCAGTGGGATCGGGGGTGAATTCTACGAGCAGTACTTC | CASSGIGGEFYEQYF
TRBJ2-3 | TRBD2 | TRBV7-9 | few | TGTGCCAGCAGCTTCACTCTGGCGGGGGGCACAGATACGCAGTATTTT | CASSFTLAGGTDTQYF
TRBJ2-5 | - | TRBV3-1 | few | TGTGCCAGCAGCCAGAGCCCGGGAGAAGAGACCCAGTACTTC | CASSQSPGEETQYF
TRBJ2-7 | - | TRBV6-5 | - | TGTGCCAGCAGTTACTCGAGAGAGTCCTACGAGCAGTACTTC | CASSYSRESYEQYF